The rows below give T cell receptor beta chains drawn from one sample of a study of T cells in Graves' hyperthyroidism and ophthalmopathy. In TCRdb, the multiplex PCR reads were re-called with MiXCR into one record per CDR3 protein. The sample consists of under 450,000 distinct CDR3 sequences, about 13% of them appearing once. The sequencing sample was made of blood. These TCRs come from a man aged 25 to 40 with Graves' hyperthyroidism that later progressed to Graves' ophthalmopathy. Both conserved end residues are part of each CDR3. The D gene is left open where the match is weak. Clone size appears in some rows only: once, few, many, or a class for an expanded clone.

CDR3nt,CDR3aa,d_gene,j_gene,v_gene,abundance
TGTGCCAGCAGTTACGGCAGGGCGGGGACTGAAGCTTTCTTT,CASSYGRAGTEAFF,.,TRBJ1-1,TRBV6-5,many
TGCAGTGCTTGGCAGGGGTCAGGGGTTATCGACGAGCAGTACTTC,CSAWQGSGVIDEQYF,.,TRBJ2-7,TRBV20-1,many
TGTGCCAGCAGCCCCGGGACAGCCTTCAATCAGCCCCAGCATTTT,CASSPGTAFNQPQHF,TRBD1,TRBJ1-5,TRBV7-6,many
TGTGCCAGCAGCTTAGTACCCGGGACGACAACTAATGAAAAACTGTTTTTT,CASSLVPGTTTNEKLFF,.,TRBJ1-4,TRBV11-3,.
TGTGCCAGCAGCGCCCGACAGGGGGCGGAGGGCTACACCTTC,CASSARQGAEGYTF,TRBD1,TRBJ1-2,TRBV7-9,.
TGCAGTGCTGGACAGGGCGATTGGGAGCAGTACTTC,CSAGQGDWEQYF,TRBD1,TRBJ2-7,TRBV20-1,few
TGCAGTGCTAGAGATGGACAGTCCTACGAGCAGTACTTC,CSARDGQSYEQYF,.,TRBJ2-7,TRBV20-1,.
TGTGCCACCAGTGATTTGGGGGATACGCAGTATTTT,CATSDLGDTQYF,.,TRBJ2-3,TRBV24-1,.
TGTGCCAGCAGTTCCCGGGACATTGGGGGGACGCGTGAGCAGTACTTC,CASSSRDIGGTREQYF,.,TRBJ2-7,TRBV12-3/TRBV12-4,many
TGTGCCAGCTCACCTTCCCCCGCGGGGGGGGCAGATACGCAGTATTTT,CASSPSPAGGADTQYF,TRBD2,TRBJ2-3,TRBV18,few
TGCAGCGTTGATCCAGGGGGCAGTGAAAAACTGTTTTTT,CSVDPGGSEKLFF,TRBD1,TRBJ1-4,TRBV29-1,few
TGTGCCAGCAGTTGGGGGGGGGACACTGAAGCTTTCTTT,CASSWGGDTEAFF,.,TRBJ1-1,TRBV27,many
TGTGCCAGCAGCCCAACGGCACTGTACAGCTCCTACAATGAGCAGTTCTTC,CASSPTALYSSYNEQFF,.,TRBJ2-1,TRBV7-9,few
TGTGCCAGCAGTTACTCGCGTGGCAAGCAGTACTTC,CASSYSRGKQYF,.,TRBJ2-7,TRBV6-5,.
TGCGCCAGCAGCCAAGTGGTGACAGACTATGGCTACACCTTC,CASSQVVTDYGYTF,.,TRBJ1-2,TRBV4-1,few
TGCGCCAGCAGCGCCTTACAGGGAACGGGAGAGACCCAGTACTTC,CASSALQGTGETQYF,.,TRBJ2-5,TRBV5-1,.
TGTGCCAGCAGTTACTCATGGGAGACCGAAGAGACCCAGTACTTC,CASSYSWETEETQYF,.,TRBJ2-5,TRBV6-6,many
TGTGCCACCAGCAGAGGCGGGGGAGGGCTTGCAACTAATGAAAAACTGTTTTTT,CATSRGGGGLATNEKLFF,.,TRBJ1-4,TRBV15,many
TGTGCCAGCAGCTTAGAGGCCGGGACAGGGGAGGAGACCCAGTACTTC,CASSLEAGTGEETQYF,TRBD1,TRBJ2-5,TRBV7-6,many
TGTGCCAGTAGGCGAATACAGGGGGTAAGCTCCTACGAGCAGTACTTC,CASRRIQGVSSYEQYF,TRBD1,TRBJ2-7,TRBV19,.
TGCGCCAGCAGCTTGACCGCCGGGACGACCTCCTACAATGAGCAGTTCTTC,CASSLTAGTTSYNEQFF,.,TRBJ2-1,TRBV5-1,.
TGTGCCAGCAGTCAACTAGCGGGGGACCCCACAGATACGCAGTATTTT,CASSQLAGDPTDTQYF,TRBD2,TRBJ2-3,TRBV27,few
TGTGCCACCAGTGATTCGTCCCGGGACAGGGGTTACAATGAGCAGTTCTTC,CATSDSSRDRGYNEQFF,TRBD1,TRBJ2-1,TRBV24-1,.
TGTGCCAGCAGTTTATTAGGGGGGGGGCGTTCAGATACGCAGTATTTT,CASSLLGGGRSDTQYF,.,TRBJ2-3,TRBV27,.
TGCAGTGCTAGATTCGCGGGGGACAGCTCCTACGATGAGCAGTTCTTC,CSARFAGDSSYDEQFF,.,TRBJ2-1,TRBV20-1,few
TGTGCCAGCAGACGGCGGCGCGGGGGCTATGGCTACACCTTC,CASRRRRGGYGYTF,.,TRBJ1-2,TRBV28,many
TGCGCCAGCAGCTTGGTGATGGGGGACACTGAAGCTTTCTTT,CASSLVMGDTEAFF,.,TRBJ1-1,TRBV5-1,many
TGCGCCAGCAGCCAAGTCTCGGAGGCTAGCGGGGGCTATGAGCAGTTCTTC,CASSQVSEASGGYEQFF,TRBD2,TRBJ2-1,TRBV4-1,.
TGTGCCAGCAGTTTACCTCCAGACAGGGGAAGGTCTGGAAACACCATATATTTT,CASSLPPDRGRSGNTIYF,TRBD1,TRBJ1-3,TRBV12-3/TRBV12-4,many
TGCGCCAGCAGCTGGGACAGTGGGAACACTGAAGCTTTCTTT,CASSWDSGNTEAFF,TRBD1,TRBJ1-1,TRBV5-1,many
TGTGCCAGCAGTCTTCGGACAGAGGTAGAGACCCAGTACTTC,CASSLRTEVETQYF,.,TRBJ2-5,TRBV28,many
TGTGCCAGCAGCCCAACTAGCGGGGGGGCCCCAGAGACCCAGTACTTC,CASSPTSGGAPETQYF,TRBD2,TRBJ2-5,TRBV7-6,few
TGTGCCAGCAGCCAAGACTTCACAGATACGCAGTATTTT,CASSQDFTDTQYF,.,TRBJ2-3,TRBV14,.
TGTGCCAGCAGCTTAAACGGATACACAGATACGCAGTATTTT,CASSLNGYTDTQYF,.,TRBJ2-3,TRBV11-3,many
TGTGCCACCAGCAGAGATTCTGTACCCTCACCCCTCCACTTT,CATSRDSVPSPLHF,.,TRBJ1-6,TRBV15,many
TGCGCCAGCAGCTTGGCCGGGACAGGGGGGGCAGATACGCAGTATTTT,CASSLAGTGGADTQYF,TRBD1,TRBJ2-3,TRBV5-1,few
TGTGCTAGTGGTTTGGTATACGGACAGGGTACGCAGTATTTT,CASGLVYGQGTQYF,TRBD1,TRBJ2-3,TRBV12-5,many
TGTGCCAGCAGTCCTTCGACCGATAGTTACTATGGCTACACCTTC,CASSPSTDSYYGYTF,.,TRBJ1-2,TRBV6-1,.
TGTGCCAGCTCATCAGGGGGGGTACAGAGTCAGCCCCAGCATTTT,CASSSGGVQSQPQHF,TRBD1,TRBJ1-5,TRBV18,many
TGCAGTGCTCAGGTTCGAGGAACCTACGAGCAGTACTTC,CSAQVRGTYEQYF,.,TRBJ2-7,TRBV20-1,few
TGTGCCAGTAGTATTGGGACAGGGGTCACTAACTATGGCTACACCTTC,CASSIGTGVTNYGYTF,TRBD1,TRBJ1-2,TRBV19,.
TGCGCCAGCAGCCAAGATGGGTGGGGGGGTCAGTTCTTC,CASSQDGWGGQFF,TRBD2,TRBJ2-1,TRBV11-3,.
TGTGCCAGCAGCTTAGCCCCAGGACCCCACCAGCCCCAGCATTTT,CASSLAPGPHQPQHF,.,TRBJ1-5,TRBV11-2,many
TGCAGTGCCAAACGACTAGCGGGGGTCAATGAGCAGTTCTTC,CSAKRLAGVNEQFF,TRBD2,TRBJ2-1,TRBV20-1,few
TGTGCCTGGAGGCCCAGGTTAAGGGACACTGAAGCTTTCTTT,CAWRPRLRDTEAFF,.,TRBJ1-1,TRBV30,few
TGTGCCAGCAGCTTGCCGAGGGCAACTAATGAAAAACTGTTTTTT,CASSLPRATNEKLFF,.,TRBJ1-4,TRBV7-9,few
TGTGCCAGCAGCGTATCAGACAGGGGGAACACTGAAGCTTTCTTT,CASSVSDRGNTEAFF,TRBD1,TRBJ1-1,TRBV9,many
TGTGCCCAATTGGAGGTGAGGGGCAGGGACCACGAGCAGTACTTC,CAQLEVRGRDHEQYF,.,TRBJ2-7,TRBV11-2,many
TGTGCCAGCAGTCCCCAGCGGGGGGCGGGTACCGGGGAGCTGTTTTTT,CASSPQRGAGTGELFF,TRBD2,TRBJ2-2,TRBV2,few
TGTGCCAGCAGTAATACAGGGGGCAGAGAGACCCAGTACTTC,CASSNTGGRETQYF,TRBD1,TRBJ2-5,TRBV6-1,many
TGTGCCACCAGCAGAGCGGGACAGCAGCTCTATGGCTACACCTTC,CATSRAGQQLYGYTF,TRBD1,TRBJ1-2,TRBV15,many
TGTGCCAGCAGCCCACAGGGGGCAGGCGGGGAGCTGTTTTTT,CASSPQGAGGELFF,TRBD1,TRBJ2-2,TRBV12-3/TRBV12-4,few
TGCGCCAGCAACCTAGCGGGGGGCGGCACAGATACGCAGTATTTT,CASNLAGGGTDTQYF,TRBD2,TRBJ2-3,TRBV5-1,.
TGTGCCAGCAGCGTACGGGACTACAGGGGTTATTCACCCCTCCACTTT,CASSVRDYRGYSPLHF,TRBD1,TRBJ1-6,TRBV5-6,.
TGTGCCAGCAGTTACAGGGAAAACGCTGAAGCTTTCTTT,CASSYRENAEAFF,.,TRBJ1-1,TRBV6-5,few